This T cell receptor beta chain was identified in a study of T cell clonotyping in hematopoietic cell transplantation. Here immunoSEQ multiplex PCR was the method, and the copy in TCRdb shows in-frame clones only, minus some. This repertoire shows 15,000 to 20,000 clones, approximately 77% found once; its top ten account for less than 20%. Time point in this sample: recipient sample about 28 days before transplant, after cytoreduction. The CDR3 runs 13 residues. Trimming removed 1 base at V and 5 bases at J, with 8 bases between. CDR1 SEHNR and CDR2 FQNEAQ come from the germline V gene (reference sequence). Overall study findings and caveats: Graft donor and pretransplant recipient Inverse Simpson Index values predicted broader posttransplant TCR diversity. Recipient TCR diversity dropped after transplant; expanded clonotypes rose from day 30 to 180.

A remark on this clone: Its target is unknown.

The J gene is TRBJ1-2, the V gene TRBV7-9, with D uncertain. The clonotype was recovered from a man aged 55 to 69 with acute myeloid leukemia. Some clones in this sample may be carry-over from other donors' samples. This specimen consisted of peripheral blood mononuclear cells, obtained before stem cell transplant. The CDR3 coding sequence is TGTGCCAGCAGCTTAGACGTTCAGTATGGCTACACCTTC. Residues: CASSLDVQYGYTF.